These T cell receptor beta chains were read from a single sample in a study of T cell responses to AZD1222 COVID-19 vaccine. Clones were sequenced by immunoSEQ multiplex PCR, and TCRdb holds only the in-frame ones, with some missing. Of about 160,000 clones listed, 88% are singletons. The sample in question was peripheral blood, obtained 28 days after the second AZD1222 dose. The receptors originated from an adult who received the AZD1222 COVID-19 vaccine. CDR3s include the opening cysteine and the closing phenylalanine or tryptophan. A D gene is named only where the DNA matches it firmly. Expanded clones get a size class; other rows say once, few or many, or leave the size out.

j_call | d_call | v_call | clone_size | cdr3_nt | cdr3_aa
TRBJ2-7 | - | TRBV6-6 | - | TGTGCCAGCAGTGGACCGGGACAAATACCCTACGAGCAGTACTTC | CASSGPGQIPYEQYF
TRBJ1-5 | - | TRBV3-1/TRBV3-2 | - | TGTGCCAGCAGCCTTCGCCTAAACAAGGGGCCCCAGCATTTT | CASSLRLNKGPQHF
TRBJ2-2 | - | TRBV29-1 | - | TGCAGCGTTGAAGTGGGAGTAGGGCGGGCCGGGGAGCTGTTTTTT | CSVEVGVGRAGELFF
TRBJ1-6 | - | TRBV4-1 | - | TGCGCCAGCAGCCAAGAAGTACAGTCGGCGGGGCCCTATAATTCACCCCTCCACTTT | CASSQEVQSAGPYNSPLHF
TRBJ2-7 | TRBD1 | TRBV6-5 | - | TGTGCCAGCAGTTACATGGGACAGGGCTACTACGAGCAGTACTTC | CASSYMGQGYYEQYF
TRBJ2-2 | - | TRBV25-1 | - | TGTGCCAGATTACTTGAGGGGACCGGGGAGCTGTTTTTT | CARLLEGTGELFF
TRBJ1-2 | TRBD1 | TRBV10-1 | - | TGCGCCAGCAGTGAGGGGACAGACTATGGCTACACCTTC | CASSEGTDYGYTF
TRBJ2-5 | - | TRBV7-3 | - | TGTGCCAGCAGCCCCCCCAGCGGGGAGACCCAGTACTTC | CASSPPSGETQYF
TRBJ1-1 | - | TRBV6-5 | - | TGTGCCAGCACCCAGTCTGATGATAACACTGAAGCTTTCTTT | CASTQSDDNTEAFF
TRBJ1-2 | - | TRBV11-3 | - | TGTGCCAGCAGCTTCGACAGTCGCTATGGCTACACCTTC | CASSFDSRYGYTF
TRBJ2-5 | - | TRBV18 | - | TGTGCCAGCTCACCACCTATATCTACAGAGATAACGAATAGAGAGCAAGAGACCCAGTACTTC | CASSPPISTEITNREQETQYF
TRBJ1-1 | TRBD1 | TRBV30 | - | TGTGCCTGGAGTCCGAAGGGGATTTTGACAGGGACTGAAGCTTTCTTT | CAWSPKGILTGTEAFF
TRBJ1-1 | - | TRBV12-3/TRBV12-4 | many | TGTGCCACCGGGTTGAGGAACACTGAAGCTTTCTTT | CATGLRNTEAFF
TRBJ1-3 | - | TRBV6-5 | - | TGTGCCAGCAGTTACGGCCAGGGTGGAAACACCATATATTTT | CASSYGQGGNTIYF
TRBJ1-5 | - | TRBV6-5 | - | TGTGCCAGCAATCGCGAGAAAGGGCATCAGCCCCAGCATTTT | CASNREKGHQPQHF
TRBJ1-5 | - | TRBV5-5 | - | TGTGCCAGCAGCTTAATTGGACCGATTCACAATCAGCCCCAGCATTTT | CASSLIGPIHNQPQHF